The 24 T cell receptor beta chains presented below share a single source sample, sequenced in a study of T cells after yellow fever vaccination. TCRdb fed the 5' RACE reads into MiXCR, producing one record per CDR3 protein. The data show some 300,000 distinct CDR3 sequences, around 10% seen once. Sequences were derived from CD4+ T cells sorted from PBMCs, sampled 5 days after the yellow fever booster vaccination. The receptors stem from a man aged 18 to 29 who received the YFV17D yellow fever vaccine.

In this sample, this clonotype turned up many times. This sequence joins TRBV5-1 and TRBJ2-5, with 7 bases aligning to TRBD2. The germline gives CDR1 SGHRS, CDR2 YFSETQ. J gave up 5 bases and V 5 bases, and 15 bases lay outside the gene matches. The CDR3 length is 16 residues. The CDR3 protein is CASSRGNSGGMETQYF. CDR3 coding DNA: TGCGCCAGCAGTCGCGGTAACTCGGGGGGAATGGAGACCCAGTACTTC.

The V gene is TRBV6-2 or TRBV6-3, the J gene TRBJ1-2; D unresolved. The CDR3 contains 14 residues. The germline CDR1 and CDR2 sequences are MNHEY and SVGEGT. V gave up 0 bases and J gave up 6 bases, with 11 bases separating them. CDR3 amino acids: CASSYSSEGNGYTF. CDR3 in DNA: TGTGCCAGCAGTTACTCCTCGGAAGGGAATGGCTACACCTTC.

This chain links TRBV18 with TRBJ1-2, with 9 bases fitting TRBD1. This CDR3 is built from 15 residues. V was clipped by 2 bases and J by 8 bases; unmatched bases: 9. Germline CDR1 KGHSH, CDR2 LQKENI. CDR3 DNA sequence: TGTGCCAGCTCACCAGAGGCACAGGGGGCAAAGGGCTACACCTTC. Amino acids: CASSPEAQGAKGYTF.

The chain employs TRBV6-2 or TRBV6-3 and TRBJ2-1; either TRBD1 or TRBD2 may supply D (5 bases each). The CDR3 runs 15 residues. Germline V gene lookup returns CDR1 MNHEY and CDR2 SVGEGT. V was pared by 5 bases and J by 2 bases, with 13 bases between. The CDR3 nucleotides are TGTGCCAGCAGTCCCTGGGACGTGGCCTACAATGAGCAGTTCTTC. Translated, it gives CASSPWDVAYNEQFF.

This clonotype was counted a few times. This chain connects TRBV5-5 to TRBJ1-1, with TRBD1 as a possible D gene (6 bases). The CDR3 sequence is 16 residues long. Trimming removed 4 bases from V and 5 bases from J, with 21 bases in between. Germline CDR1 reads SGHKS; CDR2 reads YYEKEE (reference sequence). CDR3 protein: CASSPLPGRGGTEAFF. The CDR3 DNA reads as TGTGCCAGCAGCCCTTTACCGGGCAGGGGAGGGACTGAAGCTTTCTTT.

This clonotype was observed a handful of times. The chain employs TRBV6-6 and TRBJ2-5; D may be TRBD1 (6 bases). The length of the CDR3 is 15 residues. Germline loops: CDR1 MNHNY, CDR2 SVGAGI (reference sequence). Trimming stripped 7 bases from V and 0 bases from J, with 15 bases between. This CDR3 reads CASNREFTYQETQYF. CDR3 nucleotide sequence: TGTGCCAGCAACAGGGAATTTACGTACCAAGAGACCCAGTACTTC.

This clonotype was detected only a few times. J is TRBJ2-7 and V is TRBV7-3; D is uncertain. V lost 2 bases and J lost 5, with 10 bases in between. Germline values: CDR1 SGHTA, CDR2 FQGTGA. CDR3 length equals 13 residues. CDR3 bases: TGTGCCAGCAGCTTAGTCCCGGGCCACGAGCAGTACGTC. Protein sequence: CASSLVPGHEQYV.

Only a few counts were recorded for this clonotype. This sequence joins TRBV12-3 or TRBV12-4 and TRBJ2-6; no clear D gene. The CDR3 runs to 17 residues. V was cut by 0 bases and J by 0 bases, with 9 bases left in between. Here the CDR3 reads CASSLAGSRSGANVLTF. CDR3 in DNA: TGTGCCAGCAGTTTAGCCGGATCTCGCTCTGGGGCCAACGTCCTGACTTTC.

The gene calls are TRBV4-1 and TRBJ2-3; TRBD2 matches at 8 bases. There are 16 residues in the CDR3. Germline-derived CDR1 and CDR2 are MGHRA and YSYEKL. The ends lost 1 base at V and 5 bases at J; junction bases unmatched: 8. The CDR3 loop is CASSQGPGGAQDTQYF. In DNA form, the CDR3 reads TGCGCCAGCAGCCAAGGGCCGGGAGGGGCCCAAGATACGCAGTATTTT.

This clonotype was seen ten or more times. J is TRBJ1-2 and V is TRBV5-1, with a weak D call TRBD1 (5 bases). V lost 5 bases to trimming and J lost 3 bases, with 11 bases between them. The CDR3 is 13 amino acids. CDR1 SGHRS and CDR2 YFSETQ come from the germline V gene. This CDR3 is CASSEGIDYGYTF. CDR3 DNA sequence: TGCGCCAGCAGTGAGGGGATCGACTATGGCTACACCTTC. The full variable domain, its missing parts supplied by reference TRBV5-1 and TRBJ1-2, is KAGVTQTPRYLIKTRGQQVTLSCSPISGHRSVSWYQQTPGQGLQFLFEYFSETQRNKGNFPGRFSGRQFSNSRSEMNVSTLELGDSALYLCASSEGIDYGYTFGSGTRLTVV.

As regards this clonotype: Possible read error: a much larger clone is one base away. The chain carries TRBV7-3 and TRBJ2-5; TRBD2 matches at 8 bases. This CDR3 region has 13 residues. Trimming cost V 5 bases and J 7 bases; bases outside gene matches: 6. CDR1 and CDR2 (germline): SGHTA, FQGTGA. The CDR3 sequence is CASSHRGGVTQYF. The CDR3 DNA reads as TGTGCCAGCAGCCACCGGGGGGGCGTGACCCAGTACTTC. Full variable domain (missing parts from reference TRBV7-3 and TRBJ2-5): GAGVSQTPSNKVTEKGKYVELRCDPISGHTALYWYRQSLGQGPEFLIYFQGTGAADDSGLPNDRFFAVRPEGSVSTLKIQRTERGDSAVYLCASSHRGGVTQYFGPGTRLLVL.

CDR3 DNA: TGTGCCAGCAGCCGCGCAGGGGGCAACTATGGCTACACCTTC. Translated: CASSRAGGNYGYTF. The rearrangement links TRBV2 to TRBJ1-2; 8 bases agree with TRBD1. Germline-derived CDR1 and CDR2 are SNHLY and FYNNEI. The CDR3 contains 14 residues. Trimming removed 6 bases from V and 2 bases from J; junction bases left unmatched: 5.

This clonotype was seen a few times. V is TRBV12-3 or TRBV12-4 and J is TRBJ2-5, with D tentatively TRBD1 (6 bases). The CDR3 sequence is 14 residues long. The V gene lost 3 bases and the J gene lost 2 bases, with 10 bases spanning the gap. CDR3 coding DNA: TGTGCCAGCAGTTTTGGACAGACGCAAGAGACCCAGTACTTC. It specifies CASSFGQTQETQYF.

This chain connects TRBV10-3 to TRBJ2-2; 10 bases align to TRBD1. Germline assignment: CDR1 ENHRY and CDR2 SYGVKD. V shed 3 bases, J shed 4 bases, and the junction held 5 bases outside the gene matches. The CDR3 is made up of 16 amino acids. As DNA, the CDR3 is TGTGCCATCAGTGACCCGGGACAGGGGACCACCGGGGAGCTGTTTTTT. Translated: CAISDPGQGTTGELFF.

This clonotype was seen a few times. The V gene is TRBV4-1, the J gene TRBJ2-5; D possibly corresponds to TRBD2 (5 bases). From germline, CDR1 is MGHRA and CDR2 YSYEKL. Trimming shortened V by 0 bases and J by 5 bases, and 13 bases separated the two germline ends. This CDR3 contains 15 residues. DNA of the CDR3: TGCGCCAGCAGCCAAGATGAGGGCCCCGGGGAGACCCAGTACTTC. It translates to CASSQDEGPGETQYF.

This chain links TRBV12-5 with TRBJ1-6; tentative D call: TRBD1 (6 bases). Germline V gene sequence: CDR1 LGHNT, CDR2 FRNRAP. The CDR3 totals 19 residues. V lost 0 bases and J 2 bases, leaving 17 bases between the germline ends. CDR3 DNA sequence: TGTGCTAGTGGTTTGGTACCCGACAGGCTGGGTCCCTATAATTCACCCCTCCACTTT. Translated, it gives CASGLVPDRLGPYNSPLHF.

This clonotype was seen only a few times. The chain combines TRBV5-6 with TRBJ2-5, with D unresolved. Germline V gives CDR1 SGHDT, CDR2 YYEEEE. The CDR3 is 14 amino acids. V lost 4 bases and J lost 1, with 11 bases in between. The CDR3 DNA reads TGTGCCAGCAGCCCCGGACCTGCCCAAGAGACCCAGTACTTC. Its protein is CASSPGPAQETQYF.

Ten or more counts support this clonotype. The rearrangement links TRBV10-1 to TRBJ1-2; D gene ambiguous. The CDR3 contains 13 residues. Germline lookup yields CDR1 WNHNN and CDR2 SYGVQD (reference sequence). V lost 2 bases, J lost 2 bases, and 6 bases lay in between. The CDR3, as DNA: TGCGCCAGCAGTGAGATGCAGAACTATGGCTACACCTTC. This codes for CASSEMQNYGYTF.

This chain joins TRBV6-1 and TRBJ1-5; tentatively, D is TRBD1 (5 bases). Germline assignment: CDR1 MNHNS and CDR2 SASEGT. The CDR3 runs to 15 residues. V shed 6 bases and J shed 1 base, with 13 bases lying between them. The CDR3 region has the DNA TGTGCCAGCAGAGCCCAGGGCTGGAGCAATCAGCCCCAGCATTTT. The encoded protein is CASRAQGWSNQPQHF.

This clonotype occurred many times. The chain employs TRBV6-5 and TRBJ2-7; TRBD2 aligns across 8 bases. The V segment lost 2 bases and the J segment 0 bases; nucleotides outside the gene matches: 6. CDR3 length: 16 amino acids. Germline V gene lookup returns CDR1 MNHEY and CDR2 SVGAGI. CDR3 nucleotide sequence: TGTGCCAGCAGTTACACTCGACTAGCGCACTCCTACGAGCAGTACTTC. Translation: CASSYTRLAHSYEQYF.

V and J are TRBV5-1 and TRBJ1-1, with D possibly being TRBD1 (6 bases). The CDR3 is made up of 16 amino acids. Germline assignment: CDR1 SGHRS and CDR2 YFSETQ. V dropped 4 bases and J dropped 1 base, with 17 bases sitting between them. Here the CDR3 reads CASSEQGLGSNTEAFF. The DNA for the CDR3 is TGCGCCAGCAGCGAACAGGGACTAGGTTCGAACACTGAAGCTTTCTTT.

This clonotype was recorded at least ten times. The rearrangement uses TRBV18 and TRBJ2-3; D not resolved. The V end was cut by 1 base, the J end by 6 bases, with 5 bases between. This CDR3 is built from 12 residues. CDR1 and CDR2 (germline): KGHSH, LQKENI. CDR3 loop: CASSPLSDTQYF. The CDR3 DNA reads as TGTGCCAGCTCACCACTTTCGGATACGCAGTATTTT.

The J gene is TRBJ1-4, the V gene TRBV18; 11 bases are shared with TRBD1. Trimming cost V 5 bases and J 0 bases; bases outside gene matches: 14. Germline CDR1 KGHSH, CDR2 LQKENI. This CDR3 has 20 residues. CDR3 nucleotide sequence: TGTGCCAGCTCATCTTTCGGACAGGGGGCTAGGGCCTCAACTAATGAAAAACTGTTTTTT. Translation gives CASSSFGQGARASTNEKLFF.

CDR3 nucleotides: TGCGCCAGCAGCCAGGGGGCGTCGGCTAACTATGGCTACACCTTC. Protein: CASSQGASANYGYTF. V gene TRBV4-1 combines with J gene TRBJ1-2; perhaps TRBD1 as D (6 bases). The V end was cut by 3 bases, the J end by 0 bases, with 11 bases between. CDR1 and CDR2 from the germline V gene are MGHRA and YSYEKL. This CDR3 contains 15 residues.